Listed below are T cell receptor beta chains from one sample, sequenced in a study of blood T cell repertoires in COVID-19. Profiling relied on immunoSEQ multiplex PCR, and the TCRdb table lists in-frame clones only, not all of them. Of approximately 270,000 clones in the sample, 91% were seen once. The sequenced sample was PBMCs or T cells enriched from blood (not recorded which). Receptors were obtained from a human donor in a cohort exposed to, infected with or recovered from COVID-19 (not recorded which). The donor label of this sample is uncertain. CDR3s include the opening cysteine and the closing phenylalanine or tryptophan. A D gene is named only where the DNA matches it firmly. A clone size is listed for some rows: how often the clone was seen (once, few, many), or a class if it is expanded.

DNA,CDR3,J,V,D,size
TGCAGCGTGGCTGACGGAGTATTAGGCAATCAGCCCCAGCATTTT,CSVADGVLGNQPQHF,TRBJ1-5,TRBV29-1,.,.
TGTGCCAGCAGCCCTAGGACAGGCAAGTCGTATGTAGGCTACACCTTC,CASSPRTGKSYVGYTF,TRBJ1-2,TRBV5-6,TRBD1,.
TGTGCCAGCAGCCAAGATTTTGGGACAGGGGGCGGAGGTGAGCAGTTCTTC,CASSQDFGTGGGGEQFF,TRBJ2-1,TRBV3-1/TRBV3-2,TRBD1,.
TGTGCCACCAGCACCTTCGTAGGACTAGCGGGGGGGTACGGAGATACGCAGTATTTT,CATSTFVGLAGGYGDTQYF,TRBJ2-3,TRBV15,TRBD2,.
TGTGCCAGCAGCTCCCGGGGACAGGGATATCGGCGTCAGCCCCAGCATTTT,CASSSRGQGYRRQPQHF,TRBJ1-5,TRBV9,TRBD1,.
TGTGCCTGGAGCCTAGACAGGACCTACGAGCAGTACTTC,CAWSLDRTYEQYF,TRBJ2-7,TRBV30,.,.
TGTGCCAGCAGCGTACCGACTAAGGGAACACCCCCGAACACCGGGGAGCTGTTTTTT,CASSVPTKGTPPNTGELFF,TRBJ2-2,TRBV9,.,.
TGTGCCAGCAGCTCAATTCATGATACGCAGTATTTT,CASSSIHDTQYF,TRBJ2-3,TRBV5-5,.,.
TGTGCCAGCAGTTTACTGGGGCACATAAACACCGGGGAGCTGTTTTTT,CASSLLGHINTGELFF,TRBJ2-2,TRBV27,.,.
TGTGCCAGCAGCCAAGTGAGGGGACAGGGGAACACTGAAGCTTTCTTT,CASSQVRGQGNTEAFF,TRBJ1-1,TRBV14,TRBD1,once
TGTGCCAGCTCACCGGGAGAGGAACAGCCCCAGCATTTT,CASSPGEEQPQHF,TRBJ1-5,TRBV18,.,once
TGTGCCAGCAGTTCCGGGACAGCTTTCTACGAGCAGTACTTC,CASSSGTAFYEQYF,TRBJ2-7,TRBV6-5,TRBD1,.
TGCGCCAGCAGCACACAGGGGTCGGCAGAGACCCAGTACTTC,CASSTQGSAETQYF,TRBJ2-5,TRBV5-1,TRBD1,.
TGTGCCAGCAGCTTCCAGGGACAGGGTAGCGGGAAGTACTTC,CASSFQGQGSGKYF,TRBJ2-7,TRBV2,.,once
TGTGCCAGCAGGCCGACCGGGATCACACATCAGCCCCAGCATTTT,CASRPTGITHQPQHF,TRBJ1-5,TRBV7-2,.,.
TGTGCCAGCAGCGAAGGGACTCCCAAGGACAATGAGCAGTTCTTC,CASSEGTPKDNEQFF,TRBJ2-1,TRBV9,.,few
TGTGCCAGTAGCCCCCCGCGGGTTCCCTCCTACGAGCAGTACTTC,CASSPPRVPSYEQYF,TRBJ2-7,TRBV19,.,few
TGCGCCAGCAGCCAAGAGGTCGGGGGGCTCGGTGGAAACACCATATATTTT,CASSQEVGGLGGNTIYF,TRBJ1-3,TRBV4-3,.,.
TGTGCCAGCAGCCCGACAGGGCCGGGAAGGAACACTGAAGCTTTCTTT,CASSPTGPGRNTEAFF,TRBJ1-1,TRBV3-1/TRBV3-2,TRBD1,once
TGTGCCAGCAGCCCCCCAGGGTACACTGAAGCTTTCTTT,CASSPPGYTEAFF,TRBJ1-1,TRBV7-9,.,.
TGTGCCAGCAGTAGAGAGGGGGACTATGGCTACACCTTC,CASSREGDYGYTF,TRBJ1-2,TRBV6-6,.,.
TGTGCCACCAGTGACAGGAACACTGAAGCTTTCTTT,CATSDRNTEAFF,TRBJ1-1,TRBV24-1,.,.
TGCGCCAGCAGCCAAGAGGGGGGTGGCAATCAGCCCCAGCATTTT,CASSQEGGGNQPQHF,TRBJ1-5,TRBV4-1,.,.
TGTGCCAGTACCCTGCAGGGTAGCTATGGCTACACCTTC,CASTLQGSYGYTF,TRBJ1-2,TRBV19,.,.